These 27 T cell receptor beta chains came from one sample sequenced in a study of T cell responses to AZD1222 COVID-19 vaccine. Data came from immunoSEQ multiplex PCR; TCRdb stores just in-frame clones and leaves some out. The table includes around 100,000 clones, about 94% detected once. Sequencing used peripheral blood, obtained on day 0 of AZD1222 vaccination. All receptors come from an adult in good health.

The rearrangement links TRBV11-1 to TRBJ2-7; TRBD2 aligns across 7 bases. Germline V gene data show CDR1 as SGHAT and CDR2 as FQDESV (reference sequence). The CDR3 loop spans 13 amino acids. V lost 5 bases, J lost 5 bases, and 6 bases stayed unmatched. The CDR3 nucleotides are TGTGCCAGCAGCCTCGCGGGAGCCCACGAGCAGTACTTC. Translating it yields CASSLAGAHEQYF.

The rearrangement joins TRBV7-9 to TRBJ2-3; TRBD2 is a possible D gene (5 bases). V was clipped by 2 bases and J by 4 bases, with 10 bases between them. The germline CDR1 and CDR2 sequences are SEHNR and FQNEAQ (reference sequence). This CDR3 comprises 14 residues. CDR3 region: CASSLLALADTQYF. CDR3 DNA: TGTGCCAGCAGCTTACTAGCTCTTGCAGATACGCAGTATTTT.

The CDR3 coding sequence is TGTGCCAGCAGCTTGAGAAGGGCCCTACTCTATGGCTACACCTTC. As protein: CASSLRRALLYGYTF. The chain recombines TRBV28 with TRBJ1-2; D is uncertain. CDR3 length: 15 amino acids. Germline CDR1 MDHEN, CDR2 SYDVKM. The ends were cut back, 6 bases at V and 4 bases at J, with 18 bases in the middle.

This chain links TRBV5-1 with TRBJ2-5; 10 bases are shared with TRBD2. The CDR3 sequence is 16 residues long. Germline V gives CDR1 SGHRS, CDR2 YFSETQ. V shed 0 bases and J 5 bases; nucleotides not matched to a gene: 7. CDR3 coding DNA: TGCGCCAGCAGCTTGGGTCCTAGCGGGAGTTTCGAGACCCAGTACTTC. It yields the protein CASSLGPSGSFETQYF.

The V gene is TRBV19, the J gene TRBJ2-7; D not resolved. This CDR3 is 14 amino acids long. Trimming removed 1 base at V and 0 bases at J, with 7 bases between. From germline, CDR1 is LNHDA and CDR2 SQIVND (reference sequence). This CDR3 reads CASSIAGGSYEQYF. In DNA, the CDR3 is TGTGCCAGTAGTATAGCGGGCGGCTCCTACGAGCAGTACTTC.

The J gene is TRBJ1-6, the V gene TRBV30; D possibly corresponds to TRBD1 (5 bases). The V and J ends lost 5 bases and 7 bases respectively, with 18 bases between them. The CDR3 spans 15 residues. From germline, CDR1 is GTSNPN and CDR2 SVGIG (reference sequence). The CDR3 nucleotides read TGTGCCTGGGGGAGCGGGGGGACGGGAAATTCACCCCTCCACTTT. Its translation: CAWGSGGTGNSPLHF. Filled out from reference TRBV30 and TRBJ1-6, the complete variable domain reads SQTIHQWPATLVQPVGSPLSLECTVEGTSNPNLYWYRQAAGRGLQLLFYSVGIGQISSEVPQNLSASRPQDRQFILSSKKLLLSDSGFYLCAWGSGGTGNSPLHFGNGTRLTVT.

The chain links TRBV12-3 or TRBV12-4 to TRBJ2-7, with D maybe TRBD2 (5 bases). Trimming took off 5 bases at V and 2 bases at J, with 10 bases between the two ends. The CDR3 is 13 amino acids. The CDR3 reads CASSSGQPYEQYF. As DNA, the CDR3 is TGTGCCAGCAGTAGCGGCCAACCCTACGAGCAGTACTTC.

With regard to this clone: In the same sample, other DNA sequences code for this CDR3. The gene calls are TRBV5-1 and TRBJ1-1, with D hard to call. V was clipped by 0 bases and J by 1 base, with 4 bases between them. The CDR3 covers 13 residues. The germline V gene encodes CDR1 SGHRS and CDR2 YFSETQ. CDR3: CASSLAGNTEAFF. The CDR3 coding sequence is TGCGCCAGCAGCTTGGCCGGGAACACTGAAGCTTTCTTT.

The CDR3 DNA sequence: TGTGCCAGCAGCCCAGGCGTGGTCAGCTCCTACGAGCAGTACTTC. Encoded protein: CASSPGVVSSYEQYF. The V and J genes are TRBV5-6 and TRBJ2-7; D remains unclear. Germline loops: CDR1 SGHDT, CDR2 YYEEEE. Trimming cost V 4 bases and J 0 bases, with 14 bases left between them. The length of the CDR3 is 15 residues.

The V and J genes are TRBV27 and TRBJ2-4, with 11 bases identical to TRBD2. This CDR3 is built from 15 residues. The ends lost 5 bases at V and 10 bases at J; junction bases unmatched: 10. Germline assignment: CDR1 MNHEY and CDR2 SMNVEV (reference sequence). For the CDR3, the DNA is TGTGCCAGCAGTACCCCTAGCGGGGGGACGGGGATTCAGTACTTC. This translates into CASSTPSGGTGIQYF.

The DNA for the CDR3 is TGCGCCAGCAGCATAGGACAGGGGAACACTGAAGCTTTCTTT. Its translation is CASSIGQGNTEAFF. The chain combines TRBV5-1 with TRBJ1-1, with 8 bases lining up with TRBD1. The CDR3 contains 14 residues. CDR1 and CDR2 from the germline V gene are SGHRS and YFSETQ. V dropped 4 bases and J dropped 1; count of bases not matched to a gene: 3. Using reference TRBV5-1 and TRBJ1-1 for the parts outside the CDR3, the full variable domain is KAGVTQTPRYLIKTRGQQVTLSCSPISGHRSVSWYQQTPGQGLQFLFEYFSETQRNKGNFPGRFSGRQFSNSRSEMNVSTLELGDSALYLCASSIGQGNTEAFFGQGTRLTVV.

This clone came up once. The chain employs TRBV30 and TRBJ1-2; D perhaps matches TRBD1 (6 bases). The CDR3 contains 14 residues. Trimming pared 0 bases from V and 3 bases from J, leaving 11 bases between. Per germline, CDR1 GTSNPN and CDR2 SVGIG (reference sequence). The CDR3 DNA reads as TGTGCCTGGAGTGTACTAGCAGGGGACTATGGCTACACCTTC. This translates into CAWSVLAGDYGYTF.

V usage is TRBV6-5 and J usage is TRBJ2-7, with TRBD1 matching 8 bases. There are 13 residues in the CDR3. Germline V gene data show CDR1 as MNHEY and CDR2 as SVGAGI. Losses at the gene ends were 10 bases for V and 2 bases for J; bases not matched to a gene: 7. The CDR3 protein is CATSDRETYEQYF. DNA for the CDR3: TGTGCCACCTCGGACAGGGAGACCTACGAGCAGTACTTC.

The V call is TRBV27, the J call TRBJ1-1; 9 bases map to TRBD1. The V and J ends lost 5 bases and 1 base, in that order; junction bases with no gene match: 11. Looked up from germline, CDR1 is MNHEY and CDR2 is SMNVEV (reference sequence). The CDR3 has 17 amino acids. The CDR3 DNA sequence: TGTGCCAGCAGTGCAGCCCGCGGGACAGGGTGGAACACTGAAGCTTTCTTT. Translated, it gives CASSAARGTGWNTEAFF.

The chain uses TRBV5-1 and TRBJ1-2; a weak D match, TRBD1 (5 bases). Per the germline V gene, CDR1 is SGHRS and CDR2 is YFSETQ. The CDR3 covers 14 residues. V lost 0 bases and J 8 bases, leaving 14 bases between the germline ends. The CDR3 DNA follows: TGCGCCAGCAGCTTGGCCCAGGACACATGGGGCTACACCTTC. Its protein product is CASSLAQDTWGYTF.

This rearrangement joins TRBV5-4 to TRBJ1-2; the D gene is possibly TRBD1 (6 bases). Trimming pared 0 bases from V and 4 bases from J, leaving 13 bases between. The length of the CDR3 is 15 residues. Germline V gene sequence: CDR1 SGHNT, CDR2 YYREEE (reference sequence). In DNA form, the CDR3 reads TGTGCCAGCAGCTTGGCTGGCAGGGGAGGCTATGGCTACACCTTC. Translated, it gives CASSLAGRGGYGYTF. Based on the CDR3 plus reference TRBV5-4 and TRBJ1-2, the full variable domain is ETGVTQSPTHLIKTRGQQVTLRCSSQSGHNTVSWYQQALGQGPQFIFQYYREEENGRGNFPPRFSGLQFPNYSSELNVNALELDDSALYLCASSLAGRGGYGYTFGSGTRLTVV.

V gene TRBV6-5 combines with J gene TRBJ2-7; D gene unclear. The CDR3 loop spans 15 amino acids. CDR1 is MNHEY and CDR2 is SVGAGI in the germline V gene. V lost 6 bases and J lost 0, with 15 bases in between. The CDR3 DNA sequence: TGTGCCAGCAGATCGTCAGGCATCAACTCCTACGAGCAGTACTTC. Encoded protein: CASRSSGINSYEQYF.

The J gene is TRBJ2-7, the V gene TRBV5-4; D is possibly TRBD1 (7 bases). V lost 7 bases and J 5 bases, leaving 13 bases between the germline ends. Germline V CDR1 and CDR2: SGHNT, YYREEE (reference sequence). The length of the CDR3 is 12 residues. DNA for the CDR3: TGTGCCAGCGGGGTCAGGGGGGACGAGCAGTACTTC. The encoded protein is CASGVRGDEQYF.

The rearrangement joins TRBV30 to TRBJ2-1, with D uncertain. Germline V CDR1 and CDR2: GTSNPN, SVGIG (reference sequence). The CDR3 has 13 amino acids. V gave up 8 bases and J gave up 4 bases, with 15 bases separating them. Here the CDR3 DNA reads TGTGCCCTAAAAGTGGATGATTACAATGAGCAGTTCTTC. Its protein is CALKVDDYNEQFF.

The chain employs TRBV5-4 and TRBJ2-7, with TRBD2 as a possible D gene (6 bases). The V end lost 1 base, the J end lost 5 bases, and 13 bases lay between the germline ends. CDR1 is SGHNT, CDR2 YYREEE, per germline (reference sequence). The CDR3 consists of 14 residues. In DNA form, the CDR3 reads TGTGCCAGCAGCTTGATCTCCGGAGGGGACGAGCAGTACTTC. Translated, it gives CASSLISGGDEQYF.

V and J are TRBV11-3 and TRBJ1-1; D uncertain. Per germline, CDR1 SGHNT and CDR2 YENEEA. CDR3 size: 13 residues. V was cut by 3 bases and J by 8 bases, with 13 bases left in between. CDR3 region: CASSFTEGAEAFF. CDR3 coding DNA: TGTGCCAGCAGCTTCACTGAGGGCGCCGAAGCTTTCTTT.

The genes are TRBV9 and TRBJ1-6; D unresolved. Trimming took 0 bases from V and 8 from J, leaving 6 bases between them. Germline CDR1 SGDLS, CDR2 YYNGEE. This CDR3 has 13 residues. In DNA, the CDR3 is TGTGCCAGCAGCGTAGCGGTGGATTCACCCCTCCACTTT. Residues: CASSVAVDSPLHF.

This chain uses TRBV5-5 with TRBJ2-1; a weak D match, TRBD2 (6 bases). This CDR3 has 16 residues. Trimming removed 0 bases from V and 4 bases from J, with 14 bases in between. Germline V gene lookup returns CDR1 SGHKS and CDR2 YYEKEE (reference sequence). The CDR3 loop reads CASSLELWDFYNEQFF. The CDR3 DNA follows: TGTGCCAGCAGCTTGGAGCTCTGGGACTTTTACAATGAGCAGTTCTTC.

This chain uses TRBV28 with TRBJ2-7; a weak D match, TRBD1 (6 bases). The V gene lost 3 bases and the J gene lost 4 bases, with 13 bases spanning the gap. The CDR3 contains 14 residues. Germline values: CDR1 MDHEN, CDR2 SYDVKM. The CDR3 loop reads CASSFGTLLYEQYF. DNA for the CDR3: TGTGCCAGCAGTTTTGGGACATTATTGTACGAGCAGTACTTC. The full variable domain, completed using reference TRBV28 and TRBJ2-7, is DVKVTQSSRYLVKRTGEKVFLECVQDMDHENMFWYRQDPGLGLRLIYFSYDVKMKEKGDIPEGYSVSREKKERFSLILESASTNQTSMYLCASSFGTLLYEQYFGPGTRLTVT.

The chain combines TRBV9 with TRBJ2-1; D gene uncertain. Trimming cost V 3 bases and J 12 bases, with 16 bases left between them. The CDR3 totals 13 residues. Germline values: CDR1 SGDLS, CDR2 YYNGEE. The CDR3 sequence is CASSGVRSKRQFF. The CDR3 DNA follows: TGTGCCAGCAGCGGGGTCCGTTCAAAGCGGCAGTTCTTC.

The rearrangement joins TRBV6-5 to TRBJ1-5; 11 bases are a match to TRBD1. Germline assignment: CDR1 MNHEY and CDR2 SVGAGI. The CDR3 length is 14 residues. The J segment lost 8 bases and the V segment lost 6 bases, leaving 6 bases of the junction unmatched. CDR3 sequence (DNA): TGTGCCAGCAGGGACAGGGGGCGCGATGAGCCCCAGCATTTT. Amino acids: CASRDRGRDEPQHF.

The V call is TRBV7-8, the J call TRBJ1-2; D is perhaps TRBD1 (6 bases). The germline V and J ends were trimmed by 1 base and 6 bases, with 15 bases remaining between them. CDR1 is SGHVS, CDR2 FQNEAQ, per germline. The CDR3 is 15 residues long. The CDR3 loop is CASSLERGAVDGYTF. Written as DNA, the CDR3 is TGTGCCAGCAGCTTAGAACGGGGGGCGGTGGATGGCTACACCTTC. Full variable domain (missing parts from reference TRBV7-8 and TRBJ1-2): GAGVSQSPRYKVAKRGQDVALRCDPISGHVSLFWYQQALGQGPEFLTYFQNEAQLDKSGLPSDRFFAERPEGSVSTLKIQRTQQEDSAVYLCASSLERGAVDGYTFGSGTRLTVV.